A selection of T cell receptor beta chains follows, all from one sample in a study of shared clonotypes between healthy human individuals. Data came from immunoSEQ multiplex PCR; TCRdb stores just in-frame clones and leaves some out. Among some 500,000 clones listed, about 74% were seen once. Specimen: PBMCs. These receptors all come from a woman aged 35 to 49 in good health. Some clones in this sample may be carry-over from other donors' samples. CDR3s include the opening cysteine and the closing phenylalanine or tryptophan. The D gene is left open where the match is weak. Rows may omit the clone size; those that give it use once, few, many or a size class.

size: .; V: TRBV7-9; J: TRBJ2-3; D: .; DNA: TGTGCCAGCAGCTTAGGGGGGAATGAAGATACGCAGTATTTT; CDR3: CASSLGGNEDTQYF
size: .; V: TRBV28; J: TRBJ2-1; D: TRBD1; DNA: TGTGCCAGCAGTTCCATGGACAGGGGCAACTACAATGAGCAGTTCTTC; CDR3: CASSSMDRGNYNEQFF
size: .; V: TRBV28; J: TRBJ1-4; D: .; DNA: TGTGCCAGCAGCTCCGGGGGGATTGGTGAAAAACTGTTTTTT; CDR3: CASSSGGIGEKLFF
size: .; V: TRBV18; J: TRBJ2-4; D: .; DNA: TGTGCCAGCTCACCGAACAGGGAAAACATTCAGTACTTC; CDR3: CASSPNRENIQYF
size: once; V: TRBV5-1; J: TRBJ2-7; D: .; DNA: TGCGCCAGCAGCTTGGTTTCGTCCTATGAGGATTACGAGCAGTACTTC; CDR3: CASSLVSSYEDYEQYF
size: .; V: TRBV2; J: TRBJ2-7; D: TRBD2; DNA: TGTGCCAGCAGTGTAACTAGCGGGAGGACTCTGACCTACGAGCAGTACTTC; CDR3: CASSVTSGRTLTYEQYF
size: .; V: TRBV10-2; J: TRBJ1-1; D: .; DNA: TGCGCCAGCAGTGAGAAGGGGTACACTGAAGCTTTCTTT; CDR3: CASSEKGYTEAFF
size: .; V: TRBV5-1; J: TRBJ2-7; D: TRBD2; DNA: TGCGCCAGCAGCTTGGGTCTAGCGGCGAATTCCTACGAGCAGTACTTC; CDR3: CASSLGLAANSYEQYF
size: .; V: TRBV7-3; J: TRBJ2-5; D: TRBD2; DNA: TGTGCCAGCAGCCGGGGACTAGCGGGTTCAGAGACCCAGTACTTC; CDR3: CASSRGLAGSETQYF
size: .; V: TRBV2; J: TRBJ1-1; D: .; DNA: TGTGCCAGCAGTGAACACAGGGTGGGCACTGAAGCTTTCTTT; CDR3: CASSEHRVGTEAFF
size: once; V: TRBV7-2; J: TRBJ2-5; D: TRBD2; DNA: TGTGCCAGCAGCTTAATGCCTAGCGGCGTTGGAGAGACCCAGTACTTC; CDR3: CASSLMPSGVGETQYF
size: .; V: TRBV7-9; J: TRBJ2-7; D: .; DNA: TGTGCCAGCAGCTTAGGAGGTTTCCCCCCGGTTTTTGGCGAGCAGTACTTC; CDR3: CASSLGGFPPVFGEQYF
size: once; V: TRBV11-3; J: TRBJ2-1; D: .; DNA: TGTGCCAGCAGCCCTGGTATGGGCACCTACAATGAGCAGTTCTTC; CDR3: CASSPGMGTYNEQFF
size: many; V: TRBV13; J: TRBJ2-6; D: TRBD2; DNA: TGTGCCAGCAGCTTGGGAGGGTACGCCAACGTCCTGACTTTC; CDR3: CASSLGGYANVLTF
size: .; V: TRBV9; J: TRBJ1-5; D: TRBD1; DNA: TGTGCCAGCAGCGTGGGGACAGGCAATCAGCCCCAGCATTTT; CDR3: CASSVGTGNQPQHF
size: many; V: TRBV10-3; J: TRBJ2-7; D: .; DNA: TGTGCCATCAGTGAGTCCAGGGCAGTCTCCTACGAGCAGTACTTC; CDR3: CAISESRAVSYEQYF
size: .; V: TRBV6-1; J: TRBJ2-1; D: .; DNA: TGTGCCAGCAGTCTGAGACTCTACTGGGATGAGCAGTTCTTC; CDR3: CASSLRLYWDEQFF
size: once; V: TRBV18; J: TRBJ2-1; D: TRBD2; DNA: TGTGCCAGCTCACCGGCAGCGGGAGCTTTAAGGTACAATGAGCAGTTCTTC; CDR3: CASSPAAGALRYNEQFF
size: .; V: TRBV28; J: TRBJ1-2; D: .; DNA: TGTGCCAGCAGACCGCAGGGACGGAACTATGGCTACACCTTC; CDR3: CASRPQGRNYGYTF
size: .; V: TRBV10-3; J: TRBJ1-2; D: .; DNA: TGTGCCATCAGTGAGTCTGACAAATCTGGCTACACCTTC; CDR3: CAISESDKSGYTF
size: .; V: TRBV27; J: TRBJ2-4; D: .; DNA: TGTGCCAGCAAACAGGTATTAGCCAAAAACATTCAGTACTTC; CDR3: CASKQVLAKNIQYF
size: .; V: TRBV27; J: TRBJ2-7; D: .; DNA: TGTGCCAGCAGTTTATTTAAGGACTACGAGCAGTACTTC; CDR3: CASSLFKDYEQYF
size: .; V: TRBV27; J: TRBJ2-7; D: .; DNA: TGTGCCAGCAGTTTATCGGAAGAGCTTTCCTACGAGCAGTACTTC; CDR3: CASSLSEELSYEQYF
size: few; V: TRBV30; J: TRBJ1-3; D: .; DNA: TGTGCCTGGAGTTCCGGAATTGGAAACACCATATATTTT; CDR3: CAWSSGIGNTIYF
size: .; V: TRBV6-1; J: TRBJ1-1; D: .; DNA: TGTGCCAGCAGTGAAGCCACCCGACAGTTCGACACTGAAGCTTTCTTT; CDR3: CASSEATRQFDTEAFF
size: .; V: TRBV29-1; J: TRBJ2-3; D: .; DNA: TGCGTGGGGGAAGGGGGTTTTGGCACAGATACGCAGTATTTT; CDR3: CVGEGGFGTDTQYF
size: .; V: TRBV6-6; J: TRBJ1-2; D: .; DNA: TGTGCCAGCAGGGCCCATGAGGACCACTATGGCTACACCTTC; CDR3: CASRAHEDHYGYTF
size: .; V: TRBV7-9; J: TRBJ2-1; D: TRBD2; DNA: TGTGCCAGCAGCTCCACCCGACTAGCATGGGATGAGCAGTTCTTC; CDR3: CASSSTRLAWDEQFF
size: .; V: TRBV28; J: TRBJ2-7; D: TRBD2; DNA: TGTGCCAGCATTCTAGCGGGAGGCTACGAGCAGTACTTC; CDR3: CASILAGGYEQYF
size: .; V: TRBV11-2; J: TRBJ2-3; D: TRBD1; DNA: TGTGCCAGCAGCTTAAGACTCTTGGGCAGGGGGCCAGATACGCAGTATTTT; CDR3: CASSLRLLGRGPDTQYF
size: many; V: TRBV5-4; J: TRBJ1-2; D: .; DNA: TGTGCCAGCAGCACCGGACAGTTTCTGAACTATGGCTACACCTTC; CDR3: CASSTGQFLNYGYTF
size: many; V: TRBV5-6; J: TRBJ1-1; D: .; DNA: TGTGCCAGCCACTATATGACAGGTTTACTTGATAACACTGAAGCTTTCTTT; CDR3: CASHYMTGLLDNTEAFF
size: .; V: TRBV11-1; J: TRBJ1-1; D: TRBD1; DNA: TGTGCCAGCAGCTCACAGGGGGACACTGAAGCTTTCTTT; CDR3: CASSSQGDTEAFF
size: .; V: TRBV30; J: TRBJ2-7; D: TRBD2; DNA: TGTGCCTGGACGAGGCTAGCGGGAAACTACGAGCAGTACTTC; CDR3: CAWTRLAGNYEQYF
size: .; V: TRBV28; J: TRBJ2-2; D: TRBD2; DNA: TGTGCCAGCAGTCCAGCGGGGGCGAACACCGGGGAGCTGTTTTTT; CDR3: CASSPAGANTGELFF
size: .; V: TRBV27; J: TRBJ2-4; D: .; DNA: TGTGCCAGCAGCCGGAGGGGCGCGGGAAACATTCAGTACTTC; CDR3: CASSRRGAGNIQYF
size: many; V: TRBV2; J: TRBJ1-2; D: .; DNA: TGTGCCAGCAGTGAATCTACGTCTAACTATGGCTACACCTTC; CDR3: CASSESTSNYGYTF
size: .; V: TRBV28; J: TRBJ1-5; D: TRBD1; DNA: TGTGCCAGCAGTCGGGACAGGGGTAGGCAGCCCCAGCATTTT; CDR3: CASSRDRGRQPQHF
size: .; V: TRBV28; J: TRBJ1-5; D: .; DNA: TGTGCCAGCATCGAGGGAGGCGGCAATCAGCCCCAGCATTTT; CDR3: CASIEGGGNQPQHF
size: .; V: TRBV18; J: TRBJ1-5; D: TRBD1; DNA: TGTGCCAGCTCACCAGAGGACAGGGGTATCAATCAGCCCCAGCATTTT; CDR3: CASSPEDRGINQPQHF
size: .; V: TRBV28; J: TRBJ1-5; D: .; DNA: TGTGCCAGCAGTCCCATGACATGGGGGGGAAATCAGCCCCAGCATTTT; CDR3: CASSPMTWGGNQPQHF
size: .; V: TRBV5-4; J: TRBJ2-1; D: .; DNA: TGTGCCAGCAGCTCCCCCAACAGATACAATGAGCAGTTCTTC; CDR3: CASSSPNRYNEQFF
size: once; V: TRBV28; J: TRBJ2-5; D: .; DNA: TGTGCCAGCAGCCCTGGGGGAGGTATTGAGACCCAGTACTTC; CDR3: CASSPGGGIETQYF
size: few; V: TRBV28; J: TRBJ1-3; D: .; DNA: TGTGCCAGCAGTTTTATATCCCCGGGGAGATATCACTCTGGAAACACCATATATTTT; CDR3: CASSFISPGRYHSGNTIYF
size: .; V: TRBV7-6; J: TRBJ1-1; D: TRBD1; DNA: TGTGCCAGCAGCTCGACAGGGTTTGGGAACACTGAAGCTTTCTTT; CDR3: CASSSTGFGNTEAFF
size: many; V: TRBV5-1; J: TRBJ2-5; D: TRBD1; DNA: TGCGCCAGCAGCTTGGGCGGACAGGCCCTCCAAGAGACCCAGTACTTC; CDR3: CASSLGGQALQETQYF
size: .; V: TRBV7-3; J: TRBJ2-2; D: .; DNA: TGTGTCAGCAGCTCCGGACAGATCACCGGGGAGCTGTTTTTT; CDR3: CVSSSGQITGELFF